A selection of T cell receptor beta chains follows, all from one sample in a study of blood T cell repertoires in COVID-19. The protocol was immunoSEQ multiplex PCR, while the TCRdb copy is restricted to in-frame clones and leaves out a portion. The data show 200,000 to 250,000 clones, 82% seen once. Specimen: peripheral blood. The receptors stem from a woman aged 40 to 50 with acute or convalescent COVID-19. Both conserved end residues are part of each CDR3. A D gene is named only where the DNA matches it firmly. The listing skips clone size in some rows; elsewhere it reads once, few, many or a size class.

>.|.|TRBJ1-1|TRBV6-2/TRBV6-3
TGTGCCAGCAGTTACGGTCCGTCAGGGCAAGCTTTCTTT
CASSYGPSGQAFF
>TRBD2|.|TRBJ2-3|TRBV9
TGTGCCAGCAGCGCCCTAGCGGCACCCACAGATACGCAGTATTTT
CASSALAAPTDTQYF
>.|once|TRBJ1-2|TRBV6-5
TGTGCCAGCAGCCCCGGGACTAGAGTCTATGGCTACACCTTC
CASSPGTRVYGYTF
>.|.|TRBJ1-5|TRBV6-6
TGTGCCAGCAGTTACTCGAATCCCAGTCAGCCCCAGCATTTT
CASSYSNPSQPQHF
>.|.|TRBJ1-5|TRBV15
TGTGCCACCAGCAGAGGGACATCGGAAAATCAGCCCCAGCATTTT
CATSRGTSENQPQHF
>TRBD1|.|TRBJ2-7|TRBV18
TGTGCCAGCTCACCAGGACAGGGGAGTGGGCAGTACTTC
CASSPGQGSGQYF
>TRBD2|.|TRBJ2-4|TRBV3-1/TRBV3-2
TGTGCCAGCAGCCAAGATAGGGCGGGAGAGTTAAACATTCAGTACTTC
CASSQDRAGELNIQYF
>.|.|TRBJ1-2|TRBV7-9
TGTGCCAGCAGCTTAGCGGACAGAAACTATGGCTACACCTTC
CASSLADRNYGYTF
>TRBD2|.|TRBJ2-7|TRBV9
TGTGCCAGCAGCCCTATGGCGGGAGTAGTATCCTACGAGCAGTACTTC
CASSPMAGVVSYEQYF
>TRBD1|.|TRBJ1-5|TRBV9
TGTGCCAGCAGCGCCGGACAGGGGGCCGGTCAGCCCCAGCATTTT
CASSAGQGAGQPQHF
>.|.|TRBJ2-7|TRBV10-3
TGTGCCATCAGGGGGGGAACAGCGGACGAGCAGTACTTC
CAIRGGTADEQYF
>TRBD2|.|TRBJ2-5|TRBV4-1
TGCGCCAGCAGCCAAGATGGAGCGGGAGAAGAGACCCAGTACTTC
CASSQDGAGEETQYF
>TRBD2|.|TRBJ2-3|TRBV14
TGTGCCAGCAGCCTACTGAGACTAGCGAGAACAGATACGCAGTATTTT
CASSLLRLARTDTQYF
>.|few|TRBJ2-7|TRBV29-1
TGCAGCGTTTACGCCGGGGTGAGCTCCTACGAGCAGTACTTC
CSVYAGVSSYEQYF
>TRBD2|.|TRBJ2-7|TRBV5-1
TGCGCCAGCAGCTCAGGGACTAGCGGAATCTACGAGCAGTACTTC
CASSSGTSGIYEQYF
>.|few|TRBJ2-7|TRBV7-2
TGTGCCAGCAGCTTAGTCGGAGCGGAGACCTACGAGCAGTACTTC
CASSLVGAETYEQYF
>.|.|TRBJ2-7|TRBV28
TGTGCCAGCAGTTTCAAGGACGAACTAGCCTACGAGCAGTACTTC
CASSFKDELAYEQYF
>TRBD1|.|TRBJ1-2|TRBV6-5
TGTGCCAGCGACAGGGAAGGGACCGCTAACTATGGCTACACCTTC
CASDREGTANYGYTF
>TRBD1|.|TRBJ1-6|TRBV5-1
TGCGCCAGCAGCTTGTCCGGGACAGGGGTGGAGTCACCCCTCCACTTT
CASSLSGTGVESPLHF
>.|.|TRBJ1-4|TRBV29-1
TGCAGCGTTGATGGGGGCGAAAAACTGTTTTTT
CSVDGGEKLFF
>TRBD1|.|TRBJ2-1|TRBV13
TGTGCCAGCAGCCCTAGGTGGACAGGGAGCTCCTACAATGAGCAGTTCTTC
CASSPRWTGSSYNEQFF
>TRBD2|.|TRBJ2-2|TRBV18
TGTGCCAGCTCACCACGCGGACTAGCTATTACCGGGGAGCTGTTTTTT
CASSPRGLAITGELFF
>.|.|TRBJ2-2|TRBV2
TGTGCCAGCACAATAGGGGACAATCCCGGGGAGCTGTTTTTT
CASTIGDNPGELFF
>TRBD2|.|TRBJ2-7|TRBV27
TGTGCCAGCAGTTTGCGGGGAGGGCACGAGCAGTACTTC
CASSLRGGHEQYF
>.|.|TRBJ1-1|TRBV5-1
TGCGCCAGCAGCTTGGTGGTCCCCGCGTCTGGTTTCGCTGAAGCTTTCTTT
CASSLVVPASGFAEAFF
>.|.|TRBJ1-1|TRBV19
TGTGCCAGTAGTATTACGGTAAACACTGAAGCTTTCTTT
CASSITVNTEAFF
>.|.|TRBJ2-1|TRBV2
TGTGCCAGCAGTGAAGGGCTTTATGAGCAGTTCTTC
CASSEGLYEQFF
>TRBD2|.|TRBJ2-5|TRBV7-9
TGTGCCAGCAGCTTAGTTTGGGGAGGGCCCTCAGAGACCCAGTACTTC
CASSLVWGGPSETQYF
>.|.|TRBJ2-7|TRBV5-1
TGCGCCAGCAGCTTGGGTCGCGCGGATCATCGGGGAGAGCAGTACTTC
CASSLGRADHRGEQYF
>TRBD1|.|TRBJ1-1|TRBV27
TGTGCCAGCCGAGGGGGCTGGAACACTGAAGCTTTCTTT
CASRGGWNTEAFF
>.|.|TRBJ1-1|TRBV5-1
TGCGCCAGCAGCTTCGGGGGTGTCACTGAAGCTTTCTTT
CASSFGGVTEAFF
>.|.|TRBJ1-5|TRBV6-2/TRBV6-3
TGTGCCAGCAGTCTGGGGGCCCCCAATCAGCCCCAGCATTTT
CASSLGAPNQPQHF
>TRBD1|.|TRBJ1-1|TRBV2
TGTGCCAGCAGTGAATGGGGCAGGGGGCGCGTGGACACTGAAGCTTTCTTT
CASSEWGRGRVDTEAFF
>TRBD2|.|TRBJ2-7|TRBV7-9
TGTGCCAGCAGCTCTAGCGGGGGGAAATTGTACGAGCAGTACTTC
CASSSSGGKLYEQYF
>TRBD2|.|TRBJ2-2|TRBV5-6
TGTGCCAGCAGCTCTACTAGCGGGGGATCCGGGGAGCTGTTTTTT
CASSSTSGGSGELFF